This TCR beta chain was recorded in a study of T cell responses to AZD1222 COVID-19 vaccine. On the study more broadly: Both about-4-week and about-12-week second-dose recipients were combined.

The data were produced by immunoSEQ multiplex PCR, yet TCRdb's version contains in-frame clones alone and is incomplete. Of under 150,000 clones listed, around 85% are singletons. Overall study results and limits: The repertoires were collected only after the peak T cell response. Spike-specific TCR breadth and depth rose after two AZD1222 doses. Clonal diversity was possibly underestimated, and white British individuals and females predominated among donors.

On this clone: Its target is unknown.

The V gene's germline CDR1 is SGHAT and CDR2 FQNNGV. The CDR3 has 14 residues. J lost 5 bases, V lost 5 bases, and 8 bases had no gene match. This clonotype was obtained from an adult in good health. This sample comprised peripheral blood, obtained on day 0 of AZD1222 vaccination. The chain is built from TRBV11-2 and TRBJ2-5; 7 bases agree with TRBD1. CDR3 region: CASSPRQGAETQYF. The CDR3 nucleotides are TGTGCCAGCAGCCCCCGACAGGGAGCGGAGACCCAGTACTTC.